The entry below gives a single T cell receptor beta chain sequence along with its context. The junction and the germline gene differ at one end; a read error may be behind it. From blood CD8+ and CD4+ T cells, the TCR beta chain was sequenced. The patients serving as multiple sclerosis controls were treatment-naive. They had stable or active relapsing-remitting disease and fulfilled revised McDonald criteria. TEMRA cells were FACS-enriched, unlike CD8+ and CD4+ T cells, which were negatively isolated. The record originates from a study of CD8 T cells in Susac syndrome. Reverse transcription of roughly 0.5 to 1 ug RNA was carried out with random hexamers. An immunoSEQ multiplex PCR generated amplified TCR beta CDR3 products spanning 54 Vbeta and 13 Jbeta. TCRdb reprocessed the immunoSEQ multiplex PCR reads with MiXCR, giving one entry per CDR3 protein. The sample holds about 280,000 distinct CDR3 sequences, approximately 84% seen once.

The CDR3 has 15 residues. Germline lookup yields CDR1 MDHEN and CDR2 SYDVKM. The sequencing sample was made of CD8+ T cells from PBMCs. The V gene is TRBV28, the J gene TRBJ1-5; tentatively, D is TRBD1 (6 bases). This receptor was taken from a human donor with multiple sclerosis. The CDR3 DNA reads TGTGCCAGCAGTCCGACAGGTAATAGCAATCAGCCCCAGCTTTTT. Translation gives CASSPTGNSNQPQLF.